These 19 T cell receptor beta chains originate from one sample sequenced in a study of graft-versus-host responses after intestinal transplantation (dated by TCRdb to the early 2020s). Libraries were built with the immunoSEQ multiplex PCR assay. TCRdb stores this immuneACCESS table with in-frame sequences only. Part of the clones is absent; in the studies checked, under half of the shortfall reflects unresolved V genes, and no reason is known for the rest. The sample profile shows some 70,000 clones; more than 90% of them were found once. The ten most abundant clones make up about 6.7% of the sample. Here the sequenced sample was bone marrow, taken approximately 100 weeks after intestinal transplantation. All receptors derive from a human patient who received an intestinal transplant, so some T cells may come from the graft donor.

The CDR3 DNA reads as TGTGGCGTATGGTCCGGGGAGTCGGAACATGGCTACACCTTC. This encodes CGVWSGESEHGYTF. This chain uses TRBV19 with TRBJ1-2, with D uncertain. The length of the CDR3 is 14 residues. Germline CDR1 LNHDA, CDR2 SQIVND (reference sequence). Combining the CDR3 with reference TRBV19 and TRBJ1-2 gives the whole variable domain DGGITQSPKYLFRKEGQNVTLSCEQNLNHDAMYWYRQDPGQGLRLIYYSQIVNDFQKGDIAEGYSVSREKKESFPLTVTSAQKNPTAFYLCGVWSGESEHGYTFGSGTRLTVV.

The V call is TRBV6-5, the J call TRBJ1-2; D unclear. V shed 0 bases and J shed 0 bases, with 11 bases lying between them. The CDR3 loop spans 16 amino acids. Germline assignment: CDR1 MNHEY and CDR2 SVGAGI. The CDR3: CASSYSTFPANYGYTF. CDR3 sequence (DNA): TGTGCCAGCAGTTACTCGACTTTCCCAGCTAACTATGGCTACACCTTC.

The rearrangement joins TRBV5-1 to TRBJ1-1; 11 bases fit TRBD1. V shed 4 bases and J 0 bases; nucleotides not matched to a gene: 11. The CDR3 has 18 amino acids. Germline loops: CDR1 SGHRS, CDR2 YFSETQ. The CDR3 here is CASSVGSGTGGMNTEAFF. The CDR3 DNA reads as TGCGCCAGCAGCGTCGGTTCTGGGACAGGGGGAATGAACACTGAAGCTTTCTTT.

The gene calls are TRBV5-6 and TRBJ1-5, with D uncertain. V lost 2 bases and J 5 bases, leaving 11 bases between the germline ends. The CDR3 consists of 14 residues. Looked up from germline, CDR1 is SGHDT and CDR2 is YYEEEE. The chain's CDR3 is CASSFVGLDQPQHF. The DNA for the CDR3 is TGTGCCAGCAGCTTTGTGGGGTTAGATCAGCCCCAGCATTTT.

V is TRBV19 and J is TRBJ1-1; D possibly corresponds to TRBD1 (5 bases). Germline V gene lookup returns CDR1 LNHDA and CDR2 SQIVND (reference sequence). The CDR3 runs to 15 residues. Trimming left V 4 bases short and J 1 base short, with 13 bases between. The CDR3 DNA reads TGTGCCAGTAGTAACGATGGACATACGAACACTGAAGCTTTCTTT. As protein: CASSNDGHTNTEAFF.

The V call is TRBV28, the J call TRBJ1-2; 8 bases fit TRBD1. Germline CDR1 and CDR2: MDHEN and SYDVKM. The CDR3 totals 16 residues. The V and J ends lost 6 bases and 5 bases, in that order; junction bases with no gene match: 14. The CDR3 here is CASRQTPDRGWYGYTF. As DNA, the CDR3 is TGTGCCAGCAGACAAACACCAGACAGGGGATGGTATGGCTACACCTTC.

The rearrangement uses TRBV2 and TRBJ2-2; D call uncertain. V lost 0 bases, J lost 13 bases, and 12 bases lay in between. Germline V gives CDR1 SNHLY, CDR2 FYNNEI. CDR3 length: 13 residues. The CDR3 DNA reads as TGTGCCAGCAGTGAAGCGCTCGCCATGGGGCTGTTTTTT. Residues: CASSEALAMGLFF. The complete variable domain, with remaining parts taken from reference TRBV2 and TRBJ2-2, reads EPEVTQTPSHQVTQMGQEVILRCVPISNHLYFYWYRQILGQKVEFLVSFYNNEISEKSEIFDDQFSVERPDGSNFTLKIRSTKLEDSAMYFCASSEALAMGLFFGEGSRLTVL.

The chain carries TRBV12-5 and TRBJ1-2, with 7 nucleotides matching TRBD1. CDR1 is LGHNT and CDR2 is FRNRAP in the germline V gene. The CDR3 spans 12 residues. Trimming cost V 5 bases and J 7 bases; bases outside gene matches: 4. The CDR3 DNA reads as TGTGCTAGTGGTCCAGGGGGTTCTGGCTACACCTTC. This codes for CASGPGGSGYTF.

V usage is TRBV19 and J usage is TRBJ1-1, with a weak D call TRBD1 (5 bases). The germline V and J ends were trimmed by 3 bases and 1 base, with 12 bases remaining between them. From germline, CDR1 is LNHDA and CDR2 SQIVND (reference sequence). The CDR3 extends over 15 amino acids. The CDR3 region is CASSIAPQGNTEAFF. Written as DNA, the CDR3 is TGTGCCAGTAGTATCGCCCCGCAGGGGAACACTGAAGCTTTCTTT.

In its sample, this clone was seen a few times. This chain connects TRBV5-4 to TRBJ1-1, with 7 bases identical to TRBD1. The CDR3 sequence is 15 residues long. Losses at the gene ends were 4 bases for V and 0 bases for J; bases not matched to a gene: 6. Germline CDR1 and CDR2: SGHNT and YYREEE (reference sequence). DNA for the CDR3: TGTGCCAGCAGCGGCCGGGGACAGATGAACACTGAAGCTTTCTTT. Its protein product is CASSGRGQMNTEAFF.

The chain links TRBV29-1 to TRBJ2-2; 9 nucleotides match TRBD2. With V trimmed by 4 bases and J by 6 bases, 12 bases remained unmatched. The CDR3 has 16 residues. The germline V gene encodes CDR1 SQVTM and CDR2 ANQGSEA. CDR3 DNA: TGCAGCGTTGCCAAAAGGGGCCTAGCGGGGCCCGGGGAGCTGTTTTTT. Residues: CSVAKRGLAGPGELFF.

This sequence joins TRBV19 and TRBJ2-7; D not certain. Germline V gives CDR1 LNHDA, CDR2 SQIVND (reference sequence). This CDR3 contains 12 residues. The V end lost 5 bases, the J end lost 8 bases, and 13 bases lay between the germline ends. The CDR3: CASSGLVAKQYF. CDR3 nucleotide sequence: TGTGCCAGTAGTGGGCTTGTGGCAAAGCAGTACTTC. The entire variable domain, with the rest obtained from reference TRBV19 and TRBJ2-7, is as follows: DGGITQSPKYLFRKEGQNVTLSCEQNLNHDAMYWYRQDPGQGLRLIYYSQIVNDFQKGDIAEGYSVSREKKESFPLTVTSAQKNPTAFYLCASSGLVAKQYFGPGTRLTVT.

V usage is TRBV6-6 and J usage is TRBJ2-1; D ambiguous. The CDR3 loop spans 11 amino acids. The germline V gene encodes CDR1 MNHNY and CDR2 SVGAGI (reference sequence). Trimming pared 8 bases from V and 5 bases from J, leaving 7 bases between. Written as DNA, the CDR3 is TGTGCCAGCCAGGTTCACAATGAGCAGTTCTTC. Its protein product is CASQVHNEQFF.

This sequence joins TRBV7-3 and TRBJ2-1; TRBD1 aligns across 8 bases. The CDR3 consists of 16 residues. The ends lost 4 bases at V and 0 bases at J; junction bases unmatched: 5. Germline V gene lookup returns CDR1 SGHTA and CDR2 FQGTGA. The CDR3 sequence is CASSSRQGSSYNEQFF. CDR3 nucleotide sequence: TGTGCCAGCAGCTCCAGACAGGGGAGCTCCTACAATGAGCAGTTCTTC.

The chain couples TRBV29-1 to TRBJ2-7; D is uncertain. CDR3 length: 14 residues. Deletions cut 4 bases from V and 3 bases from J, with 16 bases between. The germline V gene has CDR1 SQVTM and CDR2 ANQGSEA. Here the CDR3 reads CSVVLVGGDYEQYF. The CDR3 coding sequence is TGCAGCGTTGTTTTAGTCGGCGGAGACTACGAGCAGTACTTC.

This chain uses TRBV4-1 with TRBJ2-3, with 13 bases fitting TRBD2. After removal of 1 base from V and 5 bases from J, the junction contained 9 bases not matched to a gene. The CDR3 loop spans 18 amino acids. Germline CDR1 MGHRA, CDR2 YSYEKL. The DNA of the CDR3 is TGCGCCAGCAGCCAAGCTCAACTAGCGGGAGGGCTGGGAGATACGCAGTATTTT. It yields the protein CASSQAQLAGGLGDTQYF.

The chain joins TRBV10-3 to TRBJ2-6, with D perhaps matching TRBD1 or TRBD2 (5 bases each). Germline V gene sequence: CDR1 ENHRY, CDR2 SYGVKD. Trimming pared 6 bases from V and 1 base from J, leaving 16 bases between. The CDR3 spans 17 residues. The CDR3, as DNA: TGTGCCATCAGAAACTTCAACGAGGGGTCTGGGGCCAACGTCCTGACTTTC. Translating gives CAIRNFNEGSGANVLTF.

This sequence joins TRBV6-6 and TRBJ2-2; 10 bases are a match to TRBD2. With 2 bases clipped from V and 5 bases from J, the junction kept 2 bases outside the gene matches. CDR3 length equals 15 residues. Per germline, CDR1 MNHNY and CDR2 SVGAGI (reference sequence). The DNA for the CDR3 is TGTGCCAGCAGTTACGTAGCGGGAGGAACCGGGGAGCTGTTTTTT. Translated: CASSYVAGGTGELFF.

Concerning this clone: Other DNA sequences in this sample translate to the same CDR3. The chain uses TRBV5-1 and TRBJ2-2, with 8 bases that match TRBD1. The V gene end was trimmed by 3 bases and the J gene end by 4 bases; junction bases not matched to a gene: 5. Germline lookup yields CDR1 SGHRS and CDR2 YFSETQ. The length of the CDR3 is 15 residues. CDR3 region: CASSWAGTGTGELFF. Here the CDR3 DNA reads TGCGCCAGCAGCTGGGCAGGGACAGGCACCGGGGAGCTGTTTTTT.